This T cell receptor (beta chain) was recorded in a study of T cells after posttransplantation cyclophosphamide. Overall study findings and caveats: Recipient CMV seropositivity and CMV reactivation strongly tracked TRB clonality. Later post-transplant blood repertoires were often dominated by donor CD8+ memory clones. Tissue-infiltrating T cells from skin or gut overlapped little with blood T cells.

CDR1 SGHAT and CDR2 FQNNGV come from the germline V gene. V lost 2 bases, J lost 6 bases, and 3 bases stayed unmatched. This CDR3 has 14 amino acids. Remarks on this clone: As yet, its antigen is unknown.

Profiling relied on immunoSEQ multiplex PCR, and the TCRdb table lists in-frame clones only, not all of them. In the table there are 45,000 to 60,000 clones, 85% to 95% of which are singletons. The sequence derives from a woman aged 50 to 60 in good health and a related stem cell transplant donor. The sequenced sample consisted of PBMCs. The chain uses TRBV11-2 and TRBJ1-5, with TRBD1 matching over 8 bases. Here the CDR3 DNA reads TGTGCCAGCAGCTTAACAGGGGGAGTTCAGCCCCAGCATTTT. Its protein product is CASSLTGGVQPQHF.